This T cell receptor (beta chain) came from a study of CD8+ T cells in alopecia areata. The study's findings and limits: The study found TCR sharing across patients less clear than in mice, possibly for HLA reasons. Lesional scalp, notably in alopecia totalis/universalis, had clonality above that of normal scalp.

Concerning this clone: The antigen is unknown. Other nucleotide sequences in the sample specify the same CDR3.

The length of the CDR3 is 13 residues. Germline CDR1 reads SQVTM; CDR2 reads ANQGSEA. Trimming took 3 bases from V and 0 from J, leaving 6 bases between them. Sequencing relied on a cDNA template that was reverse transcribed from extracted RNA. TCRdb's copy holds only in-frame clones and misses some; the assay was immunoSEQ multiplex PCR. The table lists over 200,000 clones, around 62% of them singletons. Peripheral blood and lesional scalp punch biopsies were taken from alopecia areata patients. The clonotype originates from a human donor with alopecia areata. The chain has TRBV29-1 and TRBJ1-5, with unresolved D. The specimen was CD4+ T cells sorted from blood, collected at week 0. The CDR3 DNA follows: TGCAGCGTTGAGGAAAATAGCAATCAGCCCCAGCATTTT. Translation gives CSVEENSNQPQHF.